This entry features one TCR beta chain sequence. This sample is drawn from a study of cytomegalovirus exposure and HLA in healthy donors. The CDR3 covers 11 residues. The germline V gene encodes CDR1 DFQATT and CDR2 SNEGSKA (reference sequence). V was clipped by 5 bases and J by 6 bases, with 8 bases between them. 60 Vbeta and 13 Jbeta primers were used in PCR. The repertoire was sequenced with immunoSEQ multiplex PCR; TCRdb's copy has only in-frame clones and lacks some. The top ten clones hold 7.5% to 9% of a sample with 100,000 or so clones, around 80% of them seen once. Sequencing was performed on PBMCs. The TCR sequence derives from a man between 35 and 55 years old in good health and CMV-seropositive. The V gene is TRBV20-1, the J gene TRBJ2-1, with D possibly matching TRBD2 (6 bases). The CDR3 region has the DNA TGCAGTGCTTGGACTATCAATGAGCAGTTCTTC. It specifies CSAWTINEQFF.